The T cell receptor beta chain under discussion was sequenced for a study of T cells in Graves' hyperthyroidism and ophthalmopathy (dated by TCRdb to about 2019). Concerning the study at large: Peripheral blood was collected at initial diagnosis, before any treatment. The 100 discovery patients were randomly divided into training and test sets at a 7:3 ratio. An independent validation cohort of around 19 hyperthyroidism patients and 17 patients who later progressed to ophthalmopathy tested prospective prediction of ophthalmopathy. The paper reports TCR Vbeta CDR3 sequencing of 130 to 150 peripheral blood samples: around 45 ophthalmopathy, 75 to 80 hyperthyroidism and around 17 progressor patients. TCR V-J signatures able to tell the groups apart were searched for in a discovery cohort of 95 or so patients, of whom around 42 had Graves' ophthalmopathy and about 60 had stable Graves' hyperthyroidism. The study also compared thyroid tissue and blood T-cell repertoires from 5 to 7 Graves' hyperthyroidism patients. After blood sampling, hyperthyroidism patients were treated with methimazole at a starting dose of 30 mg daily, and ophthalmopathy patients were treated with high-dose intravenous methylprednisolone. On the study overall, not on this receptor specifically: In cross-validation, a model built on a 13 V-J signature told ophthalmopathy apart from stable hyperthyroidism with about 90% sensitivity and approximately 81% specificity, and in testing the same model reached 80%/75%. Most expanded thyroid clonotypes (frequency above 0.001) were also detected in blood, a finding suggesting that blood repertoires may reflect thyroid immune responses. No statistical method was used to fix the sample size in advance, and group allocation was not hidden from the investigators. In validation, the model predicted progression to ophthalmopathy with about 71% sensitivity and 72% to 85% specificity, a median of 6.5 months before onset.

A patient counted as having stable Graves' hyperthyroidism if no progression to ophthalmopathy occurred over 18 months of follow-up. Hyperthyroidism patients were aged 18 to 65 years and newly diagnosed, with disease duration of less than 2 months. Any patient with an uncontrolled infection, another autoimmune disease, pregnancy or lactation was excluded. Diagnoses were established on the basis of clinical symptoms, serum thyroxine and TRAb, thyroid ultrasound, and orbital computed tomography. PBMCs were isolated from approximately 10 ml of fresh peripheral blood by Ficoll-Paque density gradient centrifugation. Trizol reagent was used to extract total RNA, and RNA quality was then checked on an Agilent 2100 Bioanalyzer. The TCR beta CDR3 regions were amplified from RNA transcripts. The first round of RT-PCR for the TCR CDR3 was performed with the HTBI primer set and the Qiagen OneStep RT-PCR kit. The libraries were constructed in a second round of multiplex PCR and then size-selected and purified. Sequencing of the libraries was done on an Illumina HiSeq2000 using paired-end 100 bp reads. On the study's bioinformatics: SOAPnuke was used to process the raw data, removing reads that contained adapters or uncalled bases, had a mean Phred below 15, or lacked an exact match to the constant primer or identifier. High-quality paired reads were merged using COPE v1.2.5, and each unique nucleotide sequence was defined as a clonotype. MiTCR v1.1 was used to align clonotypes to the IMGT TRBV, TRBD and TRBJ reference segments. The analysis was restricted to V-J combinations with a frequency above 0.0001, which together covered roughly 99% of the repertoires. A TCS score was defined as the ratio between F50 (clonal expansion) and ExV (chaos), using BLOSUM62-based TCRdist between CDR3 peptides within each V-J. Welch's t-statistics and random forest reduced roughly 540 V-J features to 10 to 15, which were used in a naive Bayes classifier (R e1071). Starting from the raw public reads, TCRdb applied fastp trimming at Q25, assembled clones with MiXCR and retained in-frame beta chains. Every entry covers one CDR3 protein and lists the most common genes and DNA from its rows. The V and J calls come from TCRdb's annotation, not from the publication. The sample records a few hundred thousand distinct CDR3 sequences, more than 20% of which are singletons. Of the sample, about 25% is held by the ten largest clones.

This clonotype was picked up many times. Its recognized antigen is unknown. No per-base quality is available; no much larger clone lies one base away. Sequencing was done on a sample of blood. The sequence came from a man aged 18 to 35 with Graves' hyperthyroidism.

The CDR3 here reads CASSYSTGGGTEAFF. In nucleotides, the sequence is TGTGCCAGCAGTTACTCGACAGGGGGAGGGACTGAAGCTTTCTTT. Here the chain combines TRBV6-2 or TRBV6-3 and TRBJ1-1; 9 middle bases align to TRBD1. Trimming leaves V shorter by 0 bases and J shorter by 5 bases, with the junction holding 4 bases beyond the gene matches. The CDR3 has 15 amino acids, counting the end cysteine and phenylalanine. Of all the DNA, just the CDR3 is kept, 45 bases in frame from base 1. The germline V gene specifies MNHEY as CDR1 and SVGEGT as CDR2.